Given below is one T cell receptor (beta chain) in context. After removal of 3 bases from V and 4 bases from J, the junction contained 4 bases not matched to a gene. This CDR3 region has 14 residues. Germline CDR1 reads SGHKS; CDR2 reads YYEKEE (reference sequence). The sample originates from a study of blood T cell repertoires in COVID-19. Across the study: From the United States, Italy and Spain came samples of acute and convalescent COVID-19. PBMCs, B-cell-depleted T cells, or T cells were the source of the cDNA or gDNA that made up the material.

Method: immunoSEQ multiplex PCR; TCRdb's copy keeps in-frame clones and lacks some. In the table there are approximately 210,000 clones, approximately 84% of which are singletons. The chain is built from TRBV5-5 and TRBJ1-5; 7 bases are shared with TRBD1. This TCR came from a woman in her fifties or sixties with active or convalescent COVID-19. Sequenced material: peripheral blood. The CDR3 protein is CASSSGGGNQPQHF. CDR3 nucleotides: TGTGCCAGCAGCTCAGGGGGAGGAAATCAGCCCCAGCATTTT.